The next 12 T cell receptor beta chains were all read from a single sample in a study of Graves' ophthalmopathy and Graves' hyperthyroidism. RNA served as the template for amplifying TCR beta CDR3 regions. HTBI-primed first-round RT-PCR preceded second-round multiplex PCR. From the multiplex PCR reads, TCRdb called clonotypes with MiXCR, one entry per CDR3 protein. The sample has over a million distinct CDR3 sequences; about 38% are singletons. The sequencing input was peripheral blood or thyroid tissue (not recorded which). All receptors derive from an adult man with Graves' hyperthyroidism.

The rearrangement uses TRBV4-3 and TRBJ2-7, with a possible D match to TRBD2 (6 bases). V was clipped by 2 bases and J by 1 base, with 9 bases between them. The CDR3 loop spans 14 amino acids. The germline CDR1 and CDR2 sequences are LGHNA and YSLEER. CDR3 sequence (DNA): TGCGCCAGCAGCCAATTAGCGGCGTCCTACGAGCAGTACTTC. Its protein is CASSQLAASYEQYF.

The chain uses TRBV10-3 and TRBJ2-2; D remains unclear. Germline V gene sequence: CDR1 ENHRY, CDR2 SYGVKD. V lost 4 bases, J lost 0 bases, and 12 bases lay in between. This CDR3 has 16 amino acids. The CDR3 loop reads CAISVRPSANTGELFF. The CDR3 coding sequence is TGTGCCATCAGTGTACGACCGAGTGCGAACACCGGGGAGCTGTTTTTT.

This clonotype was seen repeatedly, ten times or more. The genes are TRBV4-3 and TRBJ2-7; 8 bases line up with TRBD2. V lost 0 bases to trimming and J lost 3 bases; unmatched junction nucleotides: 1. The germline CDR1 and CDR2 sequences are LGHNA and YSLEER. This CDR3 has 14 amino acids. The CDR3 spells CASSQETSDYEQYF. The DNA of the CDR3 is TGCGCCAGCAGCCAAGAGACTAGCGACTACGAGCAGTACTTC.

There are many counts of this clonotype. This chain's CDR3 is CASSQDEQEVQPQHF. The CDR3 nucleotides are TGCGCCAGCAGCCAAGACGAGCAGGAGGTCCAGCCCCAGCATTTT. The J gene is TRBJ1-5, the V gene TRBV4-1, with D unresolved. V was cut by 0 bases and J by 7 bases, with 13 bases left in between. Germline CDR1 MGHRA, CDR2 YSYEKL. The CDR3 has 15 residues.

The chain employs TRBV7-2 and TRBJ1-2; D ambiguous. V lost 7 bases and J lost 11, with 20 bases in between. In germline, CDR1 is SGHTA, CDR2 FQGNSA. The CDR3 has 13 residues. The CDR3 sequence: CASTPSTRAGYTF. The CDR3 nucleotides are TGTGCCAGCACTCCCTCGACAAGAGCCGGGTACACCTTC.

Points on this clonotype: Possible read error: a much larger clone is one base away. V is TRBV2 and J is TRBJ1-1, with D unresolved. Trimming removed 3 bases from V and 5 bases from J, with 10 bases in between. Germline lookup yields CDR1 SNHLY and CDR2 FYNNEI. The CDR3 consists of 13 residues. CDR3 in amino acids: CASSDFSATEAFF. In DNA, the CDR3 is TGTGCCAGCAGTGATTTCTCGGCGACTGAAGCTTTCTTT.

This clonotype has a count of ten or more. This chain connects TRBV20-1 to TRBJ2-5; 9 positions agree with TRBD2. J lost 5 bases, V lost 0 bases, and 10 bases had no gene match. Germline lookup yields CDR1 DFQATT and CDR2 SNEGSKA (reference sequence). The CDR3 is made up of 16 amino acids. The CDR3 loop reads CSARDPLSGSWETQYF. The CDR3 DNA reads as TGCAGTGCTAGAGATCCCCTTAGCGGGAGTTGGGAGACCCAGTACTTC.

To note about this clonotype: It may be a read error: a sequence one base away is much more abundant. V is TRBV7-2 and J is TRBJ1-2; no firm D call. CDR1 and CDR2 (germline): SGHTA, FQGNSA. The CDR3 covers 16 residues. Here the CDR3 reads CASGLAGKAGGYGYTF. CDR3 bases: TGTGCCAGCGGCTTAGCCGGGAAAGCAGGTGGCTATGGCTACACCTTC.

This clonotype appeared many times. The chain combines TRBV7-8 with TRBJ2-2; no definite D call. Germline V gives CDR1 SGHVS, CDR2 FQNEAQ. The CDR3 length is 14 residues. V gave up 3 bases and J gave up 1 base, with 6 bases separating them. This chain's CDR3 is CASSFSRNTGELFF. In DNA form, the CDR3 reads TGTGCCAGCAGCTTCTCGCGGAACACCGGGGAGCTGTTTTTT.

The chain carries TRBV29-1 and TRBJ2-5, with D perhaps TRBD1 (6 bases). The V gene's germline CDR1 is SQVTM and CDR2 ANQGSEA. CDR3 length: 14 residues. Trimming shortened V by 8 bases and J by 11 bases, and 27 bases separated the two germline ends. Here the CDR3 reads CSHSYGQSTDTQYF. CDR3 in DNA: TGCAGCCACTCCTACGGACAGAGCACAGATACGCAGTACTTC. The variable domain in full, completed from reference TRBV29-1 and TRBJ2-5, reads SAVISQKPSRDICQRGTSLTIQCQVDSQVTMMFWYRQQPGQSLTLIATANQGSEATYESGFVIDKFPISRPNLTFSTLTVSNMSPEDSSIYLCSHSYGQSTDTQYFGPGTRLLVL.

The rearrangement joins TRBV24-1 to TRBJ2-5; tentatively, D is TRBD1 (9 bases). Germline values: CDR1 KGHDR, CDR2 SFDVKD. Trimming removed 6 bases from V and 4 bases from J, with 17 bases in between. The CDR3 consists of 15 residues. CDR3 in amino acids: CATSSGGGQGETQYF. In DNA, the CDR3 is TGTGCCACCAGTTCGGGGGGGGGACAGGGAGAGACCCAGTACTTC.

With regard to this clonotype: This may arise from a read error, as a much more abundant clone is one base away. This rearrangement joins TRBV9 to TRBJ1-5, with D maybe TRBD1 (5 bases). CDR3 length equals 15 residues. Germline values: CDR1 SGDLS, CDR2 YYNGEE. V was shortened by 2 bases and J by 7 bases, with 16 bases between the two germline ends. CDR3 residues: CASSVGGWGIQPQHF. The DNA of the CDR3 is TGTGCCAGCAGCGTGGGGGGATGGGGGATACAGCCCCAGCATTTT.